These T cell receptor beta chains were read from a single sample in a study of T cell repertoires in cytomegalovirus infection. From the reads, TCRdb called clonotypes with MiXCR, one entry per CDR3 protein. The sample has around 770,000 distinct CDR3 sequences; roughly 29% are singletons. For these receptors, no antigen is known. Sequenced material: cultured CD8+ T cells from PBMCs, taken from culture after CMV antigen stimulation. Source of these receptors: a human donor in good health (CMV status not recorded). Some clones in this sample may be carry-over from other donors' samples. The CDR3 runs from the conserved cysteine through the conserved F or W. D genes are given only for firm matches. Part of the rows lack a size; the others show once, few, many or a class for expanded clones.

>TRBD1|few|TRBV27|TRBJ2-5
CASSLDDRGPTQYF
TGTGCCAGCAGTTTAGACGACAGGGGACCGACCCAGTACTTC
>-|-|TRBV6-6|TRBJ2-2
CASSYRGAGGELLF
TGTGCCAGCAGTTACCGCGGGGCCGGCGGGGAGCTGCTTTTT
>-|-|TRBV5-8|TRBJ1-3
CATRKIISGNTIYF
TGTGCCACCCGCAAAATAATCTCTGGAAACACCATATATTTT
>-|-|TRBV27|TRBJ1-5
CASSLSAQGNQPQHF
TGTGCCAGCAGTTTATCTGCGCAGGGCAATCAGCCCCAGCATTTT
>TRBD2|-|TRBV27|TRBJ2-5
CASSLSPAGQETQYF
TGTGCCAGCAGTTTATCCCCAGCGGGGCAAGAGACCCAGTACTTC
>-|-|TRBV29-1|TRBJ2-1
CSVEDEDQSSYNEQFF
TGCAGCGTTGAAGATGAGGACCAGAGCTCCTACAATGAGCAGTTCTTC
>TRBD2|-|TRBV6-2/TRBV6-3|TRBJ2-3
CASSYGGDTDTQYF
TGTGCCAGCAGTTACGGGGGGGACACAGATACGCAGTATTTT
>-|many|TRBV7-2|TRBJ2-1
CASSFFGVEQFF
TGTGCCAGCAGCTTTTTCGGGGTTGAGCAGTTCTTC
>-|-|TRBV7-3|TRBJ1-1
CASSLNINYEAFF
TGTGCCAGCAGCTTAAATATCAACTATGAAGCTTTCTTT
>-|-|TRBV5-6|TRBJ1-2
CASSLRSSAQIKYGYTF
TGTGCCAGCAGCTTGAGGTCCAGCGCCCAAATTAAGTATGGCTACACCTTC
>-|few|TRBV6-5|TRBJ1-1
CASSYSTELLNTEAFF
TGTGCCAGCAGTTACTCGACCGAGCTGCTGAACACTGAAGCTTTCTTT
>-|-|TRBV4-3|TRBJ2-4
CASSPGPRGDKNIQYF
TGCGCCAGCAGCCCCGGCCCCCGTGGAGATAAAAACATTCAGTACTTC
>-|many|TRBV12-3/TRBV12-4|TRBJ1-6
CASSPPGGSNSPLHF
TGTGCCAGCAGTCCCCCGGGAGGGAGCAATTCACCCCTCCACTTT
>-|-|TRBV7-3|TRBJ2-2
CASSDAWGAGELFF
TGTGCCAGCAGCGACGCCTGGGGAGCCGGGGAGCTGTTTTTT
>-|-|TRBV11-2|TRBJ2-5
CASSLEMDRPETQYF
TGTGCCAGCAGCTTAGAAATGGACCGACCGGAGACCCAGTACTTC
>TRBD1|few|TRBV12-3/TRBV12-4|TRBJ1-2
CASSLGTGGFGYTF
TGTGCCAGCAGTTTAGGAACAGGGGGATTCGGCTACACCTTC
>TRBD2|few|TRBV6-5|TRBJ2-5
CASSYNLASGVNQETQYF
TGTGCCAGCAGTTACAATCTTGCTAGCGGGGTGAACCAAGAGACCCAGTACTTC
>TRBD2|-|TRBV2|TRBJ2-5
CASSATSGGIQETQYF
TGTGCCAGCAGTGCCACTAGCGGGGGGATTCAAGAGACCCAGTACTTC
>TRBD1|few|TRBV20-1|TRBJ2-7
CSARDWTGTYEQYF
TGCAGTGCTAGAGATTGGACAGGGACCTACGAGCAGTACTTC
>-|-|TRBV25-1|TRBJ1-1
CASSPPGQNTEAFF
TGTGCCAGCAGTCCACCTGGACAGAACACTGAAGCTTTCTTT